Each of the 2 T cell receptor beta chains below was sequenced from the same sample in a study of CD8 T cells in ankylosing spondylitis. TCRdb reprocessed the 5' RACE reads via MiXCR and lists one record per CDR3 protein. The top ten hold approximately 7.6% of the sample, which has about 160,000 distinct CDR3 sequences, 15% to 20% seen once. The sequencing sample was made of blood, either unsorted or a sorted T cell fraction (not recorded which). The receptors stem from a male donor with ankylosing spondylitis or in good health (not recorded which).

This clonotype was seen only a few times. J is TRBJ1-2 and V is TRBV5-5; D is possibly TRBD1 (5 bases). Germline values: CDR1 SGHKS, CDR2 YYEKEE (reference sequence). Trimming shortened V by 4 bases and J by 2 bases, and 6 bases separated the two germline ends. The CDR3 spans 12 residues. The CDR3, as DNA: TGTGCCAGCAGCGCAGGGAACTATGGCTACACCTTC. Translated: CASSAGNYGYTF.

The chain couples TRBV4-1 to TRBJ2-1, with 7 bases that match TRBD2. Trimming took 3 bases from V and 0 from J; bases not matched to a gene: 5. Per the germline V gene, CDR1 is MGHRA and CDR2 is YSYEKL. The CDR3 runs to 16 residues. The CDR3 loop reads CASSQRGGGSYNEQFF. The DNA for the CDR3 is TGCGCCAGCAGCCAGAGGGGCGGGGGCTCCTACAATGAGCAGTTCTTC.